The clone carrying this TCR beta chain was picked up a small number of times. The data were obtained in a study of blood T cell repertoires in COVID-19. The wider study: COVID-19 samples collected from the United States, Italy and Spain covered acute and convalescent phases. The analysed material was cDNA or gDNA that came from T cells, B-cell-depleted T cells, or PBMCs.

The germline V gene has CDR1 LGHNA and CDR2 YSLEER. The CDR3 sequence is 13 residues long. V gave up 4 bases and J gave up 1 base, with 7 bases separating them. Authors' data handling: The assay estimated nucleated cells by amplifying reference gene primers. Sequenced by immunoSEQ multiplex PCR; TCRdb stores in-frame clones only, minus some. V and J calls and clone size are copied from that table; D and trimming were computed from the DNA. Of 90,000 to 150,000 clones listed, 75% to 90% are singletons. Sequences were obtained from peripheral blood. The rearrangement links TRBV4-3 to TRBJ1-2; no clear D. The sequence came from a human donor with acute or convalescent COVID-19. The donor label of this sample is uncertain. The DNA of the CDR3 is TGCGCCAGCAGCCCGAACATTAACTATGGCTACACCTTC. It is translated as CASSPNINYGYTF.